A selection of T cell receptor beta chains follows, all from one sample in a study of cytomegalovirus exposure and HLA in healthy donors. Some clones are missing from TCRdb's copy, which holds only in-frame ones; the method was immunoSEQ multiplex PCR. The sample lists around 170,000 clones, approximately 78% occurring once. The sample was PBMCs. The source is a woman aged 18-29 years in good health and CMV-seronegative. Each CDR3 is given with its conserved first and last residue. D genes are given only for firm matches. Size values are once, few and many counts, or a class for expanded clones, and some rows have none.

d_call,clone_size,j_call,v_call,cdr3_nt,cdr3_aa
TRBD2,few,TRBJ2-7,TRBV6-5,TGTGCCAGCAGTTACTCTCTAGCGGGAGGGGGGTACGAGCAGTACTTC,CASSYSLAGGGYEQYF
NA,few,TRBJ2-7,TRBV6-5,TGTGCCAGCACCGGAGACTACGAGCAGTACTTC,CASTGDYEQYF
TRBD1,NA,TRBJ2-7,TRBV2,TGTGCCAGCAGTACGGGACAGGGAGGAATGGACGAGCAGTACTTC,CASSTGQGGMDEQYF
NA,NA,TRBJ2-2,TRBV7-9,TGTGCCAGCAGCTACTCGTTGATCAACACCGGGGAGCTGTTTTTT,CASSYSLINTGELFF
NA,NA,TRBJ2-7,TRBV10-3,TGTGCCATCAGTGCCCGACAGGAGACCTACGAGCAGTACTTC,CAISARQETYEQYF
TRBD1,NA,TRBJ1-4,TRBV6-1,TGTGCCAGCAGTGTCCTTAGCAGGGGGCTTTCTAATGAAAAACTGTTTTTT,CASSVLSRGLSNEKLFF
NA,NA,TRBJ2-3,TRBV27,TGTGCCAGCAGTTTAGGGGCGGCTAGCACAGATACGCAGTATTTT,CASSLGAASTDTQYF
NA,NA,TRBJ1-5,TRBV10-3,TGTGCCATCAGTGGTGTGCTCGGGGGGCCCCAGCATTTT,CAISGVLGGPQHF
TRBD1,few,TRBJ2-7,TRBV4-2,TGTGCCAGCAGCCAAGATCACCGACAGGGAATAAGCTCCTACGAGCAGTACTTC,CASSQDHRQGISSYEQYF
TRBD2,NA,TRBJ2-3,TRBV27,TGTGCCAGCAGTTTGAGCTTAGCGGGAGGAGCAGATACGCAGTATTTT,CASSLSLAGGADTQYF
TRBD1,NA,TRBJ1-1,TRBV19,TGTGCCAGTAGTGAGGGACAGGGGTGGACTGAAGCTTTCTTT,CASSEGQGWTEAFF
TRBD1,NA,TRBJ1-2,TRBV18,TGTGCCAGCTCCCCGGCGGGACAGGGCAACTATGGCTACACCTTC,CASSPAGQGNYGYTF
NA,NA,TRBJ2-7,TRBV9,TGTGCCAGCAGCCCTCTCCCCGGACAGTTCTACGAGCAGTACTTC,CASSPLPGQFYEQYF
TRBD1,NA,TRBJ2-2,TRBV5-6,TGTGCCAGCAGCTTGGCCGGACAGGGGGCGAACACCGGGGAGCTGTTTTTT,CASSLAGQGANTGELFF
NA,NA,TRBJ2-4,TRBV4-1,TGCGCCAGCAGCCAAGAATCGTTATCCGGAGCCAAAAACATTCAGTACTTC,CASSQESLSGAKNIQYF
NA,NA,TRBJ2-3,TRBV27,TGTGCCAGCAGTTTTTCAGGAATCACAGATACGCAGTATTTT,CASSFSGITDTQYF
NA,NA,TRBJ1-2,TRBV28,TGTGCCAGCAGTTTCAGGATTTTCGGCGCTCAGGTGAACTATGGCTACACCTTC,CASSFRIFGAQVNYGYTF
NA,NA,TRBJ2-7,TRBV30,TGTGCCTGGAGCTCGGAGTCCTCTACCTACGAGCAGTACTTC,CAWSSESSTYEQYF
NA,few,TRBJ2-1,TRBV5-1,TGCGCCAGCAGCTTGGAAGGTTGGCAGGGGACGAAAGTGCAGTTCTTC,CASSLEGWQGTKVQFF
NA,NA,TRBJ2-7,TRBV7-8,TGTGCCAGCAGCTTACTATACGAGCAGTACTTC,CASSLLYEQYF
NA,once,TRBJ2-1,TRBV11-3,TGTGCCAGCAGCGACATTGGGAATGAGCAGTTCTTC,CASSDIGNEQFF
TRBD1,NA,TRBJ2-1,TRBV28,TGTGCCAGCAGTTTATCCGGGACAGGGGTTAACTACAATGAGCAGTTCTTC,CASSLSGTGVNYNEQFF
NA,NA,TRBJ2-7,TRBV29-1,TGCAGCGTTTTCAGCTACGAGCAGTACTTC,CSVFSYEQYF
NA,NA,TRBJ2-2,TRBV10-2,TGCGCCAGCAGTGAGTCGAGTCCGGGTCCCGGGGAGCTGTTTTTT,CASSESSPGPGELFF
NA,once,TRBJ2-7,TRBV10-2,TGCGCCAGCTCTCAGGGGTCCTCCTACGAGCAGTACTTC,CASSQGSSYEQYF
NA,NA,TRBJ1-6,TRBV19,TGTGCCAGTAGTATACAGGAAGGTCAATCACCCCTCCACTTT,CASSIQEGQSPLHF
NA,NA,TRBJ1-5,TRBV7-9,TGTGCCAGCAGCTCCTCCAAGGGGGTAGGGCAGCCCCAGCATTTT,CASSSSKGVGQPQHF
NA,once,TRBJ2-6,TRBV7-2,TGTGCCAGCAGCTTAGCGGGGGGCTCTGGGGCCAACGTCCTGACTTTC,CASSLAGGSGANVLTF
TRBD1,NA,TRBJ2-5,TRBV27,TGTGCCAGCAGTCTACGGACAGGGTATCAGACCCAGTACTTC,CASSLRTGYQTQYF
NA,NA,TRBJ1-1,TRBV28,TGTGCCAGCAGCCCCCCGGGGGAGGGGAACACTGAAGCTTTCTTT,CASSPPGEGNTEAFF
TRBD2,NA,TRBJ2-3,TRBV9,TGTGCCAGCAGCCCCGGACTAGCCGGGGATACGCAGTATTTT,CASSPGLAGDTQYF
TRBD2,NA,TRBJ2-7,TRBV7-6,TGTGCCAGCAGCCCCCGCCCCCTGATGGGTGCGGGAGCCTACGAGCAGTACTTC,CASSPRPLMGAGAYEQYF
TRBD1,few,TRBJ1-1,TRBV10-2,TGCGCCAGCAGACAGGGGACTGAAGCTTTCTTT,CASRQGTEAFF
TRBD1,NA,TRBJ2-6,TRBV19,TGTGCCAGTAGTAGGGGACAGGGTTACTCTGGGGCCAACGTCCTGACTTTC,CASSRGQGYSGANVLTF
NA,NA,TRBJ2-5,TRBV7-6,TGTGCCAGCACCTACAGACGGTCAGTGAAAGAGACCCAGTACTTC,CASTYRRSVKETQYF
NA,once,TRBJ1-5,TRBV6-4,TGTGCCAGCAGTGAGTTCGGGGGTCGTCAGCCCCAGCATTTT,CASSEFGGRQPQHF
TRBD1,NA,TRBJ2-7,TRBV25-1,TGTGCCAGCAGTGTCGGGACAGAGACCTACGAGCAGTACTTC,CASSVGTETYEQYF
TRBD2,NA,TRBJ2-4,TRBV5-1,TGCGCCAGCAGTGGAGCGGGGACTAAAAACATTCAGTACTTC,CASSGAGTKNIQYF
TRBD1,NA,TRBJ2-5,TRBV30,TGTGCCTCGACAGGGGACCGCCTGTACCAAGAGACCCAGTACTTC,CASTGDRLYQETQYF
TRBD2,NA,TRBJ2-3,TRBV2,TGTGCCAGCAGGCCGGGGGGGGCAGATACGCAGTATTTT,CASRPGGADTQYF
NA,NA,TRBJ2-6,TRBV7-6,TGTGCCAGCAGCTTAGCAAGGGGGGGTCCTGGGGCCAACGTCCTGACTTTC,CASSLARGGPGANVLTF
TRBD2,NA,TRBJ2-3,TRBV30,TGTGCCTGGAGTGAAAGTGGGGCTAGCGGGGATACGCAGTATTTT,CAWSESGASGDTQYF
NA,NA,TRBJ2-2,TRBV7-3,TGTGCCAGCAGCTTATTCAGCGGAGGGACCACCGGGGAGCTGTTTTTT,CASSLFSGGTTGELFF
NA,NA,TRBJ2-7,TRBV28,TGTGCCAGCAGTCTACTCCAGGGTACCTACGAGCAGTACTTC,CASSLLQGTYEQYF
NA,NA,TRBJ1-2,TRBV27,TGTGCCAGCAGGCCGATTCTGGCGGATGGCTACACCTTC,CASRPILADGYTF
NA,few,TRBJ1-1,TRBV27,TGTGCCAGCAGTTTAGCCTCAGGCGTCAACACTGAAGCTTTCTTT,CASSLASGVNTEAFF
NA,NA,TRBJ2-1,TRBV18,TGTGCCAGCTCAACAGGGCGGAATGAGCAGTTCTTC,CASSTGRNEQFF